Following are 2 T cell receptor beta chains from one sample sequenced in a study of cytomegalovirus exposure and HLA in healthy donors. Vbeta (60) and Jbeta (13) primers were used in the PCR. Clones were read by immunoSEQ multiplex PCR, and TCRdb kept only the in-frame ones, dropping some. The sample comprises about 140,000 clones, around three quarters of which are singletons, and approximately 0.97% rests with the top ten. Specimen: PBMCs. All receptors come from a man aged 18 to 30 in good health and CMV-seronegative.

This clone was seen a few times. V usage is TRBV5-1 and J usage is TRBJ2-1; 10 bases map to TRBD2. J was trimmed by 5 bases and V by 0 bases; bases with no gene match: 8. CDR1 and CDR2 from the germline V gene are SGHRS and YFSETQ. The CDR3 runs 17 residues. As DNA, the CDR3 is TGCGCCAGCAGCTTGGTGGCACTAGCGGGGTTAAACAATGAGCAGTTCTTC. Translating it yields CASSLVALAGLNNEQFF. The entire variable domain, with the rest obtained from reference TRBV5-1 and TRBJ2-1, is as follows: KAGVTQTPRYLIKTRGQQVTLSCSPISGHRSVSWYQQTPGQGLQFLFEYFSETQRNKGNFPGRFSGRQFSNSRSEMNVSTLELGDSALYLCASSLVALAGLNNEQFFGPGTRLTVL.

This clone has just a few counts. The CDR3 DNA sequence: TGTGCCAGCAGTTACTCGAACCAGGGGCTCTATGGCTACACCTTC. Translated, it gives CASSYSNQGLYGYTF. This rearrangement joins TRBV6-6 to TRBJ1-2; D is perhaps TRBD1 (6 bases). The germline V gene has CDR1 MNHNY and CDR2 SVGAGI (reference sequence). Trimming took off 0 bases at V and 4 bases at J, with 12 bases between the two ends. The CDR3 is made up of 15 amino acids.